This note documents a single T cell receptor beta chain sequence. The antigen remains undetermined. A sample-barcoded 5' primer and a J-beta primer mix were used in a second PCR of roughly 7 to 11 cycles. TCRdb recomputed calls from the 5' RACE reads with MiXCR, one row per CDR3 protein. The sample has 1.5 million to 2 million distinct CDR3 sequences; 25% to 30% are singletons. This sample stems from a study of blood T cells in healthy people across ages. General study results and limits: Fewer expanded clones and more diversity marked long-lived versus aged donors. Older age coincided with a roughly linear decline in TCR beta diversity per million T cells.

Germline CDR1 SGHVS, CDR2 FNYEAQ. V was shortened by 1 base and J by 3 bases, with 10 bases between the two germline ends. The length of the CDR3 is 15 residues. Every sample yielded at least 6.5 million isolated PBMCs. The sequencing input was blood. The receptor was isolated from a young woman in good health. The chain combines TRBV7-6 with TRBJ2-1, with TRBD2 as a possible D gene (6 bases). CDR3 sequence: CASSLGRDLYNEQFF. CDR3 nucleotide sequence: TGTGCCAGCAGCTTAGGGCGGGACCTCTACAATGAGCAGTTCTTC. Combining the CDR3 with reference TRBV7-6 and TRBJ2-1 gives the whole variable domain GAGVSQSPRYKVTKRGQDVALRCDPISGHVSLYWYRQALGQGPEFLTYFNYEAQQDKSGLPNDRFSAERPEGSISTLTIQRTEQRDSAMYRCASSLGRDLYNEQFFGPGTRLTVL.